The 13 T cell receptor beta chains below were found in one sample sequenced in a study of radiotherapy plus CTLA-4 blockade in lung cancer (dated 2018 in TCRdb). The library was generated by the immunoSEQ multiplex PCR assay. TCRdb took this table from immuneACCESS and kept in-frame rearrangements with V and J called. Such tables lack part of the clones; where checked against another copy, unresolved V genes explain under half of the gap, and the rest is unexplained. This sample comprises 75,000 to 80,000 clones, around nine tenths of them detected only once. The top ten hold 0.87% of the sample. The starting material was peripheral blood, obtained from a patient treated with radiotherapy plus ipilimumab. The receptors stem from a human donor with non-small cell lung cancer who had stable disease on radiotherapy plus ipilimumab.

The chain carries TRBV5-6 and TRBJ1-6; D remains unclear. CDR3 length: 16 amino acids. Between the trimmed V and J ends, which lost 3 bases and 0 bases, there was a span of 10 bases. CDR1 SGHDT and CDR2 YYEEEE come from the germline V gene. CDR3 amino acids: CASSSTGSSYNSPLHF. The CDR3 region has the DNA TGTGCCAGCAGCTCGACGGGGAGCTCCTATAATTCACCCCTCCACTTT.

This clone turned up a few times. The rearrangement links TRBV14 to TRBJ2-7; D possibly corresponds to TRBD2 (5 bases). V was clipped by 3 bases and J by 13 bases, with 16 bases between them. This CDR3 spans 12 amino acids. Germline lookup yields CDR1 SGHDN and CDR2 FVKESK. The CDR3 bases are TGTGCCAGCAGCCAGCCCCCCGGCGGGTTATACTTC. It translates to CASSQPPGGLYF.

This chain connects TRBV27 to TRBJ2-7; TRBD2 is a possible D gene (6 bases). Trimming removed 2 bases from V and 3 bases from J, with 11 bases in between. The CDR3 runs 14 residues. CDR1 is MNHEY and CDR2 is SMNVEV in the germline V gene (reference sequence). CDR3 DNA sequence: TGTGCCAGCAGTTTAGGGACTCCTCGCTACGAGCAGTACTTC. Protein: CASSLGTPRYEQYF.

The chain combines TRBV19 with TRBJ1-5, with D uncertain. Trimming pared 3 bases from V and 4 bases from J, leaving 13 bases between. Germline values: CDR1 LNHDA, CDR2 SQIVND (reference sequence). The CDR3 loop spans 15 amino acids. The CDR3 DNA reads TGTGCCAGTAGTATCGATCGGAGTGAAAATCAGCCCCAGCATTTT. Amino acid sequence: CASSIDRSENQPQHF.

The chain links TRBV2 to TRBJ1-3; D is ambiguous. Germline CDR1 is SNHLY and CDR2 is FYNNEI. The V and J ends lost 6 bases and 4 bases respectively, with 19 bases between them. The CDR3 loop spans 16 amino acids. The CDR3 DNA reads as TGTGCCAGCAGACCTCAATCGAGGGTAGGAGGAAACACCATATATTTT. Encoded protein: CASRPQSRVGGNTIYF.

The chain uses TRBV6-6 and TRBJ1-6, with TRBD1 matching 10 bases. The CDR3 runs 16 residues. Trimming cost V 6 bases and J 9 bases; bases outside gene matches: 11. Germline CDR1 MNHNY, CDR2 SVGAGI (reference sequence). CDR3 sequence reads: CASSPTGTGAISPLHF. The CDR3 bases are TGTGCCAGCAGCCCCACCGGGACAGGGGCCATTTCACCCCTCCACTTT.

The V and J genes are TRBV4-2 and TRBJ2-7, with D possibly called TRBD1 or TRBD2 (5 bases each). The CDR3 is 13 residues long. V lost 1 base and J 6 bases, leaving 10 bases between the germline ends. The V gene's germline CDR1 is LGHNA and CDR2 YNFKEQ. The CDR3 sequence is CASSQGWGTEQYF. The CDR3 DNA reads as TGTGCCAGCAGCCAAGGATGGGGGACCGAGCAGTACTTC.

The rearrangement joins TRBV5-4 to TRBJ1-6, with TRBD1 identical over 7 bases. Per the germline V gene, CDR1 is SGHNT and CDR2 is YYREEE (reference sequence). Trimming at V came to 3 bases and at J to 7 bases, leaving 4 bases not matched to a gene. The CDR3 contains 14 residues. CDR3 nucleotide sequence: TGTGCCAGCAGCTCGGGACAGCAAAATTCACCCCTCCACTTT. Protein sequence: CASSSGQQNSPLHF. Full variable domain (remainder filled in from reference TRBV5-4 and TRBJ1-6): ETGVTQSPTHLIKTRGQQVTLRCSSQSGHNTVSWYQQALGQGPQFIFQYYREEENGRGNFPPRFSGLQFPNYSSELNVNALELDDSALYLCASSSGQQNSPLHFGNGTRLTVT.

The chain has TRBV7-7 and TRBJ1-3; D is undetermined. V lost 2 bases, J lost 8 bases, and 10 bases lay in between. Germline loops: CDR1 SSHAT, CDR2 FNYEAQ (reference sequence). The CDR3 contains 13 residues. The CDR3 nucleotides are TGTGCCAGCAGCTTAATTAAAGACGACACCATATATTTT. Its translation is CASSLIKDDTIYF.

This clone was detected only once. V is TRBV5-1 and J is TRBJ2-1; weak D call: TRBD2 (6 bases). The ends were cut back, 0 bases at V and 4 bases at J, with 11 bases in the middle. Germline CDR1 SGHRS, CDR2 YFSETQ. This CDR3 region has 15 residues. The CDR3: CASSLGLGFYNEQFF. The CDR3 DNA is TGCGCCAGCAGCTTGGGACTAGGGTTTTACAATGAGCAGTTCTTC.

V gene TRBV6-5 combines with J gene TRBJ1-1; 8 positions match TRBD1. This CDR3 is built from 15 residues. V shed 6 bases, J shed 0 bases, and the junction held 6 bases outside the gene matches. Germline values: CDR1 MNHEY, CDR2 SVGAGI. CDR3 bases: TGTGCCAGCAGCTATGGGACAGGCTTGAACACTGAAGCTTTCTTT. Translating gives CASSYGTGLNTEAFF.

The chain has TRBV5-1 and TRBJ2-2; D call uncertain. The germline CDR1 and CDR2 sequences are SGHRS and YFSETQ. The CDR3 consists of 16 residues. The V end lost 0 bases, the J end lost 0 bases, and 9 bases lay between the germline ends. DNA of the CDR3: TGCGCCAGCAGCTTGGCCACGGGCACGAACACCGGGGAGCTGTTTTTT. Protein product: CASSLATGTNTGELFF.

The J gene is TRBJ2-7, the V gene TRBV19; TRBD1 might be the D (6 bases). Looked up from germline, CDR1 is LNHDA and CDR2 is SQIVND (reference sequence). The length of the CDR3 is 13 residues. The V gene lost 4 bases and the J gene lost 7 bases, with 14 bases spanning the gap. CDR3 sequence reads: CASSTGTQGEQYF. CDR3 DNA: TGTGCCAGTAGTACCGGGACCCAGGGGGAGCAGTACTTC.